This TCR beta chain stems from a study of regulatory T cells in long-lasting Graves disease. Time point: persistent/refractory GD, antithyroid drugs over 5 years with positive TRAb. From RNA extracted from PBMCs, the TCR library was made. The CDR3 runs 14 residues. Germline CDR1 reads MGHRA; CDR2 reads YSYEKL. V shed 2 bases, J shed 5 bases, and the junction held 5 bases outside the gene matches. This clonotype was observed a handful of times. Its antigen is as yet unknown. Arm-PCR of CDR3 regions and iRepertoire HTBI primers were used to build TCR beta libraries. TCRdb called the multiplex PCR reads again in MiXCR, with one record for every CDR3 protein. The repertoire has roughly 450,000 distinct CDR3 sequences, around 21% of them found once; the top ten carry 7.8%. Regarding the study as a whole: Peripheral blood alone, not thyroid tissue, underwent study. Persistent disease preferred TRBV28, TRBJ1-2 and TRBJ2-5.

This TCR was sampled from a female donor with Graves disease. Sequencing was performed on peripheral blood mononuclear cells (PBMCs), taken when the disease was refractory, from a patient treated with antithyroid drugs. The rearrangement joins TRBV4-1 to TRBJ2-5; 7 bases line up with TRBD2. This chain's CDR3 is CASSQFRGSETQYF. CDR3 in DNA: TGCGCCAGCAGCCAATTTCGCGGGAGTGAGACCCAGTACTTC.